Described below is a single T cell receptor (beta chain) sequence and its context. Its antigen is currently unknown. This entry belongs to a study of cytomegalovirus exposure and HLA in healthy donors. General study results and limits: The study recorded about 160 TCR beta chains that were cytomegalovirus-associated. Across donors, most TCRs were seen rarely, yet some public ones were widespread.

Generated by immunoSEQ multiplex PCR, the TCRdb table keeps only in-frame clones and is missing some. Of 130,000 to 150,000 clones listed, 85% to 90% are singletons. The CDR3 length is 14 residues. The ends lost 4 bases at V and 7 bases at J; junction bases unmatched: 3. Germline CDR1 is MNHEY and CDR2 is SMNVEV (reference sequence). The chain links TRBV27 to TRBJ1-6; 8 positions agree with TRBD1. Source material: PBMCs. The sequence came from a woman younger than 45 in good health and CMV-seropositive. The CDR3 DNA follows: TGTGCCAGCAGTTGGGGACAGGAAAATTCACCCCTCCACTTT. As protein: CASSWGQENSPLHF.